The T cell receptor beta chain described here comes from a study of early T cells in non-severe SARS-CoV-2 infection. Overall study context: Bulk RNA isolated from unsorted whole blood underwent sequencing; chains were not paired.

Study-level findings and limits: Matching against VDJdb likely underestimated virus-specific expansions, favoring anti-spike CD8.

This clonotype was seen at least ten times. Its matching antigen is unknown. MiXCR was run by TCRdb on the 5' RACE reads, yielding one entry per CDR3 protein. Of 25,000 to 35,000 distinct CDR3 sequences listed, about 2.7% are singletons. This CDR3 comprises 15 residues. The V end lost 2 bases, the J end lost 6 bases, and 15 bases lay between the germline ends. Germline V CDR1 and CDR2: MRHNA, SNTAGT. The chain has TRBV6-4 and TRBJ2-3; D is possibly TRBD2 (5 bases). The clonotype originates from an adult who was a healthcare worker with PCR-confirmed SARS-CoV-2 infection or an uninfected control (not recorded which). Sequenced sample: whole blood. This chain's CDR3 is CASSDRAGTGDTQYF. In nucleotides, the CDR3 is TGTGCCAGCAGTGACAGGGCCGGTACGGGGGATACGCAGTATTTT.